Shown below are 3 T cell receptor beta chains from a single sample sequenced in a study of blood T cell repertoires in COVID-19. The protocol was immunoSEQ multiplex PCR, while the TCRdb copy is restricted to in-frame clones and leaves out a portion. The repertoire includes roughly 280,000 clones, about nine tenths of them detected once, and about 2% sits in the top ten. Source material: peripheral blood. Source of these receptors: a woman aged 50 to 60 who had recovered from COVID-19.

This rearrangement joins TRBV28 to TRBJ1-1; 9 bases line up with TRBD1. Germline-derived CDR1 and CDR2 are MDHEN and SYDVKM. CDR3 size: 14 residues. The J segment lost 5 bases and the V segment lost 5 bases, leaving 6 bases of the junction unmatched. The CDR3 spells CASSPRDRETEAFF. The DNA of the CDR3 is TGTGCCAGCAGTCCCAGGGACAGGGAGACTGAAGCTTTCTTT.

This clone showed up just once. The DNA for the CDR3 is TGTGCCAGCAGCTTACACGGTACGGAGCAGTACTTC. Amino acid sequence: CASSLHGTEQYF. This chain connects TRBV13 to TRBJ2-7; D is undetermined. This CDR3 contains 12 residues. The V and J ends lost 2 bases and 7 bases respectively, with 9 bases between them. Germline V gives CDR1 PRHDT, CDR2 FYEKMQ (reference sequence).

CDR3 loop: CASSFTDRGRGYTF. The CDR3 nucleotides are TGTGCCAGCAGCTTCACCGACAGGGGGCGCGGCTACACCTTC. The gene calls are TRBV7-2 and TRBJ1-2, with 10 nucleotides matching TRBD1. CDR1 is SGHTA, CDR2 FQGNSA, per germline. The V and J ends lost 3 bases and 8 bases, in that order; junction bases with no gene match: 6. The CDR3 totals 14 residues.